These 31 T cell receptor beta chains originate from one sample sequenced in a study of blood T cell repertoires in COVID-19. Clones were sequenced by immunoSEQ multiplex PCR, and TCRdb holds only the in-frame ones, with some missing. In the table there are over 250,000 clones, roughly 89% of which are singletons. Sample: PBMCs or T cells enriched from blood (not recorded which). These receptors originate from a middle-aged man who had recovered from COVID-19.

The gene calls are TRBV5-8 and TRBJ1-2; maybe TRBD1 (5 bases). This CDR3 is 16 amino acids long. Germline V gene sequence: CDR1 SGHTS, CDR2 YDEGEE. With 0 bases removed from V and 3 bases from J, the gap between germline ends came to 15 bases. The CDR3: CASSLDVLQGYYGYTF. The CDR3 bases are TGTGCCAGCAGCTTGGACGTTTTGCAGGGCTACTATGGCTACACCTTC.

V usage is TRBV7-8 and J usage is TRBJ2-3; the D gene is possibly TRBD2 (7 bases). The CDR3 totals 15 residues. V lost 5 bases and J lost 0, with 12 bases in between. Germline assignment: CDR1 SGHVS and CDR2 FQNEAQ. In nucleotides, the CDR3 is TGTGCCAGCAGCCTGGGGGGGGCCAGCACAGATACGCAGTATTTT. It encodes CASSLGGASTDTQYF.

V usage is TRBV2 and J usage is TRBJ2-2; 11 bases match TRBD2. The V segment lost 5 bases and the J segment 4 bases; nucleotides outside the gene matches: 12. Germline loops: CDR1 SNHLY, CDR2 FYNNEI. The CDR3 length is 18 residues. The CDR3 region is CASSQIILAGDVTGELFF. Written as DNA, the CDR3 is TGTGCCAGCAGTCAGATAATACTAGCGGGAGATGTCACCGGGGAGCTGTTTTTT.

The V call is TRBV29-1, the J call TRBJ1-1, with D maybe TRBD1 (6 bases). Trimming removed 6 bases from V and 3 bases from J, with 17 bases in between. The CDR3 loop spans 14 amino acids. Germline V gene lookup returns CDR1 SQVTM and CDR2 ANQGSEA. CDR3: CSVEKQGTDTEAFF. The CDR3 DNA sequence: TGCAGCGTGGAAAAACAGGGTACGGACACTGAAGCTTTCTTT.

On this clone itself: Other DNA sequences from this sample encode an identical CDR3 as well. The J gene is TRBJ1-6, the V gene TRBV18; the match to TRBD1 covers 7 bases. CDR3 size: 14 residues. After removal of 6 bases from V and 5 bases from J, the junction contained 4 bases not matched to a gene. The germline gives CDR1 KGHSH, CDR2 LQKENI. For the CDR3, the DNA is TGTGCCAGCTCGCGGGACAGCAATAATTCACCCCTCCACTTT. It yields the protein CASSRDSNNSPLHF.

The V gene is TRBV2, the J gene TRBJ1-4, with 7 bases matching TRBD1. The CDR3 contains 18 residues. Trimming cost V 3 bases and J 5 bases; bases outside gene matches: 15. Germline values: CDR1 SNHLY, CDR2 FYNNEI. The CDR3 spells CASSEVVTGTGANEKLFF. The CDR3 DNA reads TGTGCCAGCAGTGAGGTTGTGACAGGGACTGGGGCGAATGAAAAACTGTTTTTT.

Here the CDR3 reads CASGPGQVFRTQHF. CDR3 coding DNA: TGTGCCAGCGGTCCGGGACAGGTGTTTAGGACCCAGCATTTT. This rearrangement joins TRBV27 to TRBJ1-5, with TRBD1 matching 8 bases. Germline lookup yields CDR1 MNHEY and CDR2 SMNVEV (reference sequence). The CDR3 runs to 14 residues. V shed 8 bases and J 11 bases; nucleotides not matched to a gene: 14.

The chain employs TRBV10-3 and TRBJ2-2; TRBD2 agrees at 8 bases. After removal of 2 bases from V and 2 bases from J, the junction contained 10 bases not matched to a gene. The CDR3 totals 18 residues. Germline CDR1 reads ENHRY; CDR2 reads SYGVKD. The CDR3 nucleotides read TGTGCCATCAGTGAGATTTTGGGAGCGGGAGTTAACACCGGGGAGCTGTTTTTT. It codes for CAISEILGAGVNTGELFF.

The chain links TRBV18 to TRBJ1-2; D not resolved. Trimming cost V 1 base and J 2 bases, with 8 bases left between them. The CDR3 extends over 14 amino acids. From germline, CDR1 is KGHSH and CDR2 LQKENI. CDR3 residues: CASSPRHTNYGYTF. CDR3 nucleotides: TGTGCCAGCTCACCACGACACACAAACTATGGCTACACCTTC.

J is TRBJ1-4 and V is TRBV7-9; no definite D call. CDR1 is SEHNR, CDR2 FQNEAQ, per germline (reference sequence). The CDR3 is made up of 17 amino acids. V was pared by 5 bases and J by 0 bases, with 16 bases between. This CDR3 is CASSPPRPYATNEKLFF. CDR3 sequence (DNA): TGTGCCAGCAGCCCACCCAGGCCTTATGCAACTAATGAAAAACTGTTTTTT.

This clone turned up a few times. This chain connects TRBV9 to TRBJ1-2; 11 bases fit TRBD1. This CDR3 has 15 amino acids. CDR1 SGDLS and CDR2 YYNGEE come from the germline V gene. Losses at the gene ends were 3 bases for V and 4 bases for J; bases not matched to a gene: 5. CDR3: CASSGGTGGFYGYTF. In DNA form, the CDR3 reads TGTGCCAGCAGCGGTGGGACAGGGGGTTTCTATGGCTACACCTTC.

CDR3 DNA: TGTGCCAGCAGCTCGGGACTTACAGAGCAGTTCTTC. Translation: CASSSGLTEQFF. The J gene is TRBJ2-1, the V gene TRBV7-9, with D perhaps matching TRBD2 (6 bases). Germline CDR1 reads SEHNR; CDR2 reads FQNEAQ (reference sequence). Trimming took off 4 bases at V and 10 bases at J, with 11 bases between the two ends. The CDR3 has 12 residues.

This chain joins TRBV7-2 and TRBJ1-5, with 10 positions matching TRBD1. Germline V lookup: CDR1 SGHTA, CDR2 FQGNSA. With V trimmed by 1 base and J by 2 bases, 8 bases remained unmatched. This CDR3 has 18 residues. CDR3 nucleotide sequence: TGTGCCAGCAGCTTAGTGGGGACAGGGGATTATGGCAATCAGCCCCAGCATTTT. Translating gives CASSLVGTGDYGNQPQHF. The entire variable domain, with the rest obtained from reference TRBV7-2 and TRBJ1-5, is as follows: GAGVSQSPSNKVTEKGKDVELRCDPISGHTALYWYRQSLGQGLEFLIYFQGNSAPDKSGLPSDRFSAERTGGSVSTLTIQRTQQEDSAVYLCASSLVGTGDYGNQPQHFGDGTRLSIL.

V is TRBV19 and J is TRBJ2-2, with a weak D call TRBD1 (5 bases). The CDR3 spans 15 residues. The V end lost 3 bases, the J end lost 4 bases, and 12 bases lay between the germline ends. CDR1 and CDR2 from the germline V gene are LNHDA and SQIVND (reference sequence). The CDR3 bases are TGTGCCAGTAGTATTAGGCCAGGGCTCACCGGGGAGCTGTTTTTT. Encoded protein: CASSIRPGLTGELFF.

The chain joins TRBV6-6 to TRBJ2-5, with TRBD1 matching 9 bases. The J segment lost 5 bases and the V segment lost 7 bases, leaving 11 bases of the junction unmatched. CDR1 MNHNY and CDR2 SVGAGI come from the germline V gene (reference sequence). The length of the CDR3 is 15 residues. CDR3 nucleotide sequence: TGTGCCAGCACAAACCGAGGGACAGGGTGGGAGACCCAGTACTTC. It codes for CASTNRGTGWETQYF.

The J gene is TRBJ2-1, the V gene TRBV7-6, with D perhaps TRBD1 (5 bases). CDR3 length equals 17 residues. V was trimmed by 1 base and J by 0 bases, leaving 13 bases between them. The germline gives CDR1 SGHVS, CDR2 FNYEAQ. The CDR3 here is CASSLDHRTSSYNEQFF. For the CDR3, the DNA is TGTGCCAGCAGCTTAGATCACAGGACCAGCTCCTACAATGAGCAGTTCTTC. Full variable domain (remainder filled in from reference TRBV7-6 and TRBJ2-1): GAGVSQSPRYKVTKRGQDVALRCDPISGHVSLYWYRQALGQGPEFLTYFNYEAQQDKSGLPNDRFSAERPEGSISTLTIQRTEQRDSAMYRCASSLDHRTSSYNEQFFGPGTRLTVL.

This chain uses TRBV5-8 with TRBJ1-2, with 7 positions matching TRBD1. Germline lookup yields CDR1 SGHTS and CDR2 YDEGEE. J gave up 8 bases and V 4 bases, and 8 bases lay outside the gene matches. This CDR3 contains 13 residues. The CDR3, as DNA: TGTGCCAGCAGCCGAGACAGGGAGTGGGGCTACACCTTC. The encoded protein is CASSRDREWGYTF.

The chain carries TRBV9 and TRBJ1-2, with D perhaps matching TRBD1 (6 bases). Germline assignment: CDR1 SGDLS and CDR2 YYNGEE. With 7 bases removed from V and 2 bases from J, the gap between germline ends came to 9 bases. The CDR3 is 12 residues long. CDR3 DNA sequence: TGTGCCAGCCAGGGGTCGAACTATGGCTACACCTTC. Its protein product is CASQGSNYGYTF.

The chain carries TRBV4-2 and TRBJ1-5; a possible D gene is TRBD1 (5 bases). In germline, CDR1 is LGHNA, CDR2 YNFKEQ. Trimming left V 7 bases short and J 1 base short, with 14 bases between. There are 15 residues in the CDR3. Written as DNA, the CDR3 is TGTGCCAGCAACTCCCAGCGGGACAGCAATCAGCCCCAGCATTTT. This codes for CASNSQRDSNQPQHF.

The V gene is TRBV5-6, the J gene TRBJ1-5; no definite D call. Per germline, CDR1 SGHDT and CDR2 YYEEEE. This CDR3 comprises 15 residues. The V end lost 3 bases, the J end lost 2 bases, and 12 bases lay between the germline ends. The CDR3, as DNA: TGTGCCAGCAGCTCTCGCGAGGTTGGCAATCAGCCCCAGCATTTT. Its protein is CASSSREVGNQPQHF.

The CDR3 DNA reads as TGTGCCAGCAGCCCCAGGACTAGTTATGATACGCAGTATTTT. Translated, it gives CASSPRTSYDTQYF. V usage is TRBV7-2 and J usage is TRBJ2-3; 7 nucleotides match TRBD2. The germline gives CDR1 SGHTA, CDR2 FQGNSA. The length of the CDR3 is 14 residues. The ends lost 5 bases at V and 6 bases at J; junction bases unmatched: 8.

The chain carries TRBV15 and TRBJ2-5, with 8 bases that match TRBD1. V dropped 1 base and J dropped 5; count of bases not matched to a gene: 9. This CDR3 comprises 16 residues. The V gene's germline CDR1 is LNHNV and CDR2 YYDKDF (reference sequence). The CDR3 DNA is TGTGCCACCAGCAGAGTCTTAGCAGGGGGCCGTGAGACCCAGTACTTC. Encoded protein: CATSRVLAGGRETQYF.

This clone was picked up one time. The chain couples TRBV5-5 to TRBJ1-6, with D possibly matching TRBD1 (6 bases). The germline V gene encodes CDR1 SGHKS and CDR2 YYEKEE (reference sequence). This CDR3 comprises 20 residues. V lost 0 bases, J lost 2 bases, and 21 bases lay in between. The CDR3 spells CASSLDQFLQGFTYNSPLHF. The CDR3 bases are TGTGCCAGCAGCTTGGACCAATTCTTACAGGGTTTCACCTATAATTCACCCCTCCACTTT.

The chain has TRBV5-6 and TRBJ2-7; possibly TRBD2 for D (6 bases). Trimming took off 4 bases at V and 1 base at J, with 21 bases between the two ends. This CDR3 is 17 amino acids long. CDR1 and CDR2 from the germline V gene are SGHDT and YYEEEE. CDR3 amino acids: CASSGRLAEAPSYEQYF. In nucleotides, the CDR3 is TGTGCCAGCAGCGGAAGATTAGCGGAAGCCCCTTCCTACGAGCAGTACTTC.

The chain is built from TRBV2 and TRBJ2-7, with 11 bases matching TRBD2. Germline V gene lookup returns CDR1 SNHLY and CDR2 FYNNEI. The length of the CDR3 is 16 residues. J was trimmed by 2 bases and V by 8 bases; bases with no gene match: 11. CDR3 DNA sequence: TGTGCCAGCCAACGGGATAGCGGGGGGGCAGCCTACGAGCAGTACTTC. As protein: CASQRDSGGAAYEQYF.

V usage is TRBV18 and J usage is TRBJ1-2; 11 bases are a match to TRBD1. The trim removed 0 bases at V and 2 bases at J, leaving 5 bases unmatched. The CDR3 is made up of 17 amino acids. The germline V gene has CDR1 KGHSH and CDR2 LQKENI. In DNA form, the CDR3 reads TGTGCCAGCTCACCACCGCGGACAGGGGGCTTCAACTATGGCTACACCTTC. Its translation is CASSPPRTGGFNYGYTF.

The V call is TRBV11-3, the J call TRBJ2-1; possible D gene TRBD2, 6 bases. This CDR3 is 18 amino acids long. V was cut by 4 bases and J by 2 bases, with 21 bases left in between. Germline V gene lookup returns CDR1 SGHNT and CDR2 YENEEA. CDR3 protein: CASSSPWGVGGTYNEQFF. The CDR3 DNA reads TGTGCCAGCAGCTCACCCTGGGGGGTAGGTGGAACCTACAATGAGCAGTTCTTC.

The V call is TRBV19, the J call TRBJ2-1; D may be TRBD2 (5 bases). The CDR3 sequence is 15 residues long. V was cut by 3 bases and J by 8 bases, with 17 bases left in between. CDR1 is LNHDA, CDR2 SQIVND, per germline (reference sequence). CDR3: CASSIFLGGIDEQFF. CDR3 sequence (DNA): TGTGCCAGTAGTATCTTCCTAGGAGGTATCGATGAGCAGTTCTTC. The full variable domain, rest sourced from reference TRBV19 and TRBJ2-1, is DGGITQSPKYLFRKEGQNVTLSCEQNLNHDAMYWYRQDPGQGLRLIYYSQIVNDFQKGDIAEGYSVSREKKESFPLTVTSAQKNPTAFYLCASSIFLGGIDEQFFGPGTRLTVL.

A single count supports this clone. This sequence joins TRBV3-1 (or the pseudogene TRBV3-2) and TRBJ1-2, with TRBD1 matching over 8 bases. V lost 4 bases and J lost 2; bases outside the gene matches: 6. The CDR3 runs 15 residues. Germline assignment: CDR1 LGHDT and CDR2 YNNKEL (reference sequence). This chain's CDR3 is CASSLRTGTNYGYTF. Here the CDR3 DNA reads TGTGCCAGCAGCCTTAGGACAGGGACCAACTATGGCTACACCTTC.

The CDR3 spells CASSLKGTGATEAFF. In DNA, the CDR3 is TGTGCCAGCAGCTTAAAGGGGACAGGGGCGACTGAAGCTTTCTTT. The chain has TRBV7-3 and TRBJ1-1; 10 positions match TRBD1. V lost 1 base, J lost 5 bases, and 4 bases stayed unmatched. This CDR3 comprises 15 residues. Germline values: CDR1 SGHTA, CDR2 FQGTGA.

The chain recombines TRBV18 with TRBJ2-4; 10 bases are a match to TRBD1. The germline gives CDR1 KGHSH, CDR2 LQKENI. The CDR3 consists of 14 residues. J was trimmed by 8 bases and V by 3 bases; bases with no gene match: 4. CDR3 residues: CASSPLGQGYIQYF. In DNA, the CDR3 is TGTGCCAGCTCACCCCTGGGACAGGGGTACATTCAGTACTTC.